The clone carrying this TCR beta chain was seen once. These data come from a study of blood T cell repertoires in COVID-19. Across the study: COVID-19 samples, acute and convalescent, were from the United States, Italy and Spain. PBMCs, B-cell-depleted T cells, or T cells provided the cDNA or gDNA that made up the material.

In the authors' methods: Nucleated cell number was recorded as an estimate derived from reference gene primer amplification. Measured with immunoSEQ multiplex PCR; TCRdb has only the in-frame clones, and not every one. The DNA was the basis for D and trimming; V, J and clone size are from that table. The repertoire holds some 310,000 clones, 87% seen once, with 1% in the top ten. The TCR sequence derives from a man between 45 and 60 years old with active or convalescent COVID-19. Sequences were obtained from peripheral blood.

Here the CDR3 DNA reads TGTGCCAGCAGTTTGTTGGGGGGTGAGGGGGCTTTCTTT. Translated, it gives CASSLLGGEGAFF. The rearrangement uses TRBV12-3 or TRBV12-4 and TRBJ1-1; the D gene is possibly TRBD1 (5 bases). Deletions cut 3 bases from V and 11 bases from J, with 16 bases between. CDR3 size: 13 residues.